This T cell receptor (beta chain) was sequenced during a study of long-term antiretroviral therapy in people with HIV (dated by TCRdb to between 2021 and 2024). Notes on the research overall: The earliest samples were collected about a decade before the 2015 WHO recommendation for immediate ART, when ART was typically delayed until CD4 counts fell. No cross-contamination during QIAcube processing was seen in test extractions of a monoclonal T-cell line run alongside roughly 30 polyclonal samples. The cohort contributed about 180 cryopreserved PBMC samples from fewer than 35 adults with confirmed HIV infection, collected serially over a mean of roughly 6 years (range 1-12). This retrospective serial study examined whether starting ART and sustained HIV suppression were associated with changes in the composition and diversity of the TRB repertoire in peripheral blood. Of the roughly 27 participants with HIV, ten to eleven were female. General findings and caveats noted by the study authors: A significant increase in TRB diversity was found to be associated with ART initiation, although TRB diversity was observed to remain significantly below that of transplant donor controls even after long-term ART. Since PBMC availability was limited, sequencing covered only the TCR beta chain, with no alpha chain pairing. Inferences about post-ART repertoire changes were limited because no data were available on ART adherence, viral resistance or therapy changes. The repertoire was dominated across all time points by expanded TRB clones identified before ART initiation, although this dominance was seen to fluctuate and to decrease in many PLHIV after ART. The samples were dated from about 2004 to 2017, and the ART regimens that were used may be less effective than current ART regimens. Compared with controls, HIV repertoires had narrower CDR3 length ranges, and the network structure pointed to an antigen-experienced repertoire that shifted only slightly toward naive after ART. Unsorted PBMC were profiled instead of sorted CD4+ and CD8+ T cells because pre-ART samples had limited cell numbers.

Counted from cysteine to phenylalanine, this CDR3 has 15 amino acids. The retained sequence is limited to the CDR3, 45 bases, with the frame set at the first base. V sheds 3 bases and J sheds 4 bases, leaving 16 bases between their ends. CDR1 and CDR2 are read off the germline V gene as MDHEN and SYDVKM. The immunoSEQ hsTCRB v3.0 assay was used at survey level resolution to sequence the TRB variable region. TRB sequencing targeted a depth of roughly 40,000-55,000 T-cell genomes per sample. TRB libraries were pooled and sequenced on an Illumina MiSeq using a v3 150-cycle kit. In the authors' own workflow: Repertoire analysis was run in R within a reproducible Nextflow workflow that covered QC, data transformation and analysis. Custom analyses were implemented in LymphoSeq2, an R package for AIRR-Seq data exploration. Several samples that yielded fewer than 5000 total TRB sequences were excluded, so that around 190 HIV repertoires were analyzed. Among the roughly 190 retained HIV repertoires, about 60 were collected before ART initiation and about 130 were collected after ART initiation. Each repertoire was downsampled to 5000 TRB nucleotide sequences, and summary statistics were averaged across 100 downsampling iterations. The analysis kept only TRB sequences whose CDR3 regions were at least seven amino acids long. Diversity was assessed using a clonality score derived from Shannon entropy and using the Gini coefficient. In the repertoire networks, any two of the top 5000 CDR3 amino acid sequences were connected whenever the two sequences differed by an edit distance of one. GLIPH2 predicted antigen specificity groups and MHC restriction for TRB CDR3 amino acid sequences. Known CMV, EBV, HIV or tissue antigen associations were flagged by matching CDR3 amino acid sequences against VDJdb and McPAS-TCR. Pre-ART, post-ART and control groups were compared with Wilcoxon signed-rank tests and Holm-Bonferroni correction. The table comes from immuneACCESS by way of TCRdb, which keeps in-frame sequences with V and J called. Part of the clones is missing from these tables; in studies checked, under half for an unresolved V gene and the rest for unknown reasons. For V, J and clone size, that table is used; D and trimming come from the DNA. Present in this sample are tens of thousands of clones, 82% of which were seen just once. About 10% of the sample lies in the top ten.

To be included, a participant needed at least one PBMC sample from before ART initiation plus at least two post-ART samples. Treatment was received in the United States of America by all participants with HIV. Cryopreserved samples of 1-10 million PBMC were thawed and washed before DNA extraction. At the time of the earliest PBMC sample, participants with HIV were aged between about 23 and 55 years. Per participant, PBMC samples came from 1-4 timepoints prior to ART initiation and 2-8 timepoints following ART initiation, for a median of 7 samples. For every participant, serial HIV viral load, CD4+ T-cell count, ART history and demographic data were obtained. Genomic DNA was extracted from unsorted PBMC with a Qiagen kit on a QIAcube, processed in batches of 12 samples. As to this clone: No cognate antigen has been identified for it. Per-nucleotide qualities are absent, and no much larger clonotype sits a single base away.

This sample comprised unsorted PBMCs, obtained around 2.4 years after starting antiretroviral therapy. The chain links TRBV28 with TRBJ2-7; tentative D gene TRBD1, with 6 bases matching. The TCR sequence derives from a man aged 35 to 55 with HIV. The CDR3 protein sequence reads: CASSFSGVTPYEQYF. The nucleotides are TGTGCCAGCAGTTTTTCAGGGGTAACGCCGTACGAGCAGTACTTC.